This TCR beta chain is from a study of T cell repertoires in cytomegalovirus infection. Study details: It was the public TCR beta signatures that indicated both CMV infection and matching HLA type.

A remark on this clonotype: Antigen specificity is unknown.

TCRdb re-called the reads through MiXCR, storing one row per CDR3 protein. The data contain about 140,000 distinct CDR3 sequences, under 8.5% of them singletons. Study-wide points: Using cumulative public TCR beta family frequency, the authors identified those who carried CMV together with the relevant HLA. HLA-C-restricted CMV-specific TCR beta clonotypes prevailed in the ex vivo response.

The CDR3 extends over 16 amino acids. Germline CDR1 MGHRA, CDR2 YSYEKL. After removal of 0 bases from V and 2 bases from J, the junction contained 7 bases not matched to a gene. Specimen: PBMCs. This sequence originates from a human donor in good health (CMV status not recorded). Some clones in this sample may be carry-over from other donors' samples. The rearrangement uses TRBV4-1 and TRBJ2-7, with 7 bases fitting TRBD1. DNA for the CDR3: TGCGCCAGCAGCCAAGACCCGGGACAGCCAGCCTACGAGCAGTACTTC. As protein: CASSQDPGQPAYEQYF.